The entry that follows covers one T cell receptor beta chain sequence. The record originates from a study of blood T cell repertoires in COVID-19. Study at large: There were acute and convalescent COVID-19 samples, and they came from the United States, Italy and Spain. In each case, the material was cDNA or gDNA derived from T cells, B-cell-depleted T cells, or PBMCs.

Methods used by the authors: Amplification of reference gene primers was used by the study to estimate nucleated cell counts. The protocol was immunoSEQ multiplex PCR, while the TCRdb copy is restricted to in-frame clones and leaves out a portion. Clone size and the V and J calls come from that table; the DNA yielded D and trimming. The top ten clones hold more than 15% of a sample with about 130,000 clones, about 77% of them seen once. The clonotype comes from a man older than 75 with acute or convalescent COVID-19. The sample taken for sequencing was peripheral blood.

This CDR3 is CASSSKTGVGYEQYF. The CDR3 DNA is TGTGCCAGCAGCTCTAAAACTGGAGTCGGTTACGAGCAGTACTTC. The chain carries TRBV7-2 and TRBJ2-7, with unresolved D. V lost 4 bases and J 4 bases, leaving 17 bases between the germline ends. The germline V gene encodes CDR1 SGHTA and CDR2 FQGNSA. This CDR3 has 15 residues.